This is a list of T cell receptor beta chains from one sample in a study of shared clonotypes between healthy human individuals. Using immunoSEQ multiplex PCR, the repertoire was profiled, and TCRdb retains in-frame clones only, with some absent. Of a few hundred thousand clones in the sample, about 95% were seen once. Sequencing was carried out using naive CD8+ T cells sorted from blood. The receptors originated from a woman in her thirties in good health. Both conserved end residues are part of each CDR3. The D gene is left open where the match is weak. The size field is filled for only some rows; it gives once, few, many or a size class.

abundance,v_gene,j_gene,d_gene,CDR3nt,CDR3aa
.,TRBV9,TRBJ2-3,TRBD2,TGTGCCAGCAGCTTCGGGACTAGCGGCACAGATACGCAGTATTTT,CASSFGTSGTDTQYF
once,TRBV6-6,TRBJ2-5,TRBD2,TGTGCCAGCAGTCTCGTGATAGCGGGAGTGGTAGAGACCCAGTACTTC,CASSLVIAGVVETQYF
.,TRBV4-3,TRBJ2-7,.,TGCGCCAGCAGCTCGGGACGGACCTACGAGCAGTACTTC,CASSSGRTYEQYF
.,TRBV7-9,TRBJ1-1,.,TGTGCCAGCAGCTTTCTGGCGGAGAACACTGAAGCTTTCTTT,CASSFLAENTEAFF
.,TRBV27,TRBJ2-1,.,TGTGCCAGCAACCCGGACAGCGGGACCCTTGTGGGATACAATGAGCAGTTCTTC,CASNPDSGTLVGYNEQFF
once,TRBV5-1,TRBJ1-1,.,TGCGCCAGCAGCTATACAAGGGGCACTGAAGCTTTCTTT,CASSYTRGTEAFF
.,TRBV4-1,TRBJ1-5,TRBD1,TGCGCCAGCAGCCAAGAATTGGACAGGGGAATCAATCAGCCCCAGCATTTT,CASSQELDRGINQPQHF
.,TRBV27,TRBJ2-3,.,TGTGCCAGTTTTCCCACCCATAGGGGCGGGATCCCAGATACGCAGTATTTT,CASFPTHRGGIPDTQYF
.,TRBV7-9,TRBJ2-7,.,TGTGCCAGCAGCTCCACACACAGGGTGGGCGAGCAGTACTTC,CASSSTHRVGEQYF
once,TRBV15,TRBJ2-7,TRBD1,TGTGCCACCAGCAGAGACAGGGACAGGGGCTACGAGCAGTACTTC,CATSRDRDRGYEQYF
few,TRBV5-1,TRBJ2-3,.,TGCGCCAGCAGCTTCACAGATACGCAGTATTTT,CASSFTDTQYF
.,TRBV27,TRBJ2-1,.,TGTGCCAGCAGCTCCGGAGGGCGTGAGCAGTTCTTC,CASSSGGREQFF
.,TRBV28,TRBJ1-2,.,TGTGCCAGCAGTCTTACTCAAGGTGCCTATGGCTACACCTTC,CASSLTQGAYGYTF
.,TRBV9,TRBJ2-1,.,TGTGCCAGCAGCCCCTTGGATTCCAGTGAGCAGTTCTTC,CASSPLDSSEQFF
.,TRBV11-2,TRBJ2-7,.,TGTGCCAGCAGCTTAGGCACAGGGCCCTCCTACGAGCAGTACTTC,CASSLGTGPSYEQYF
.,TRBV28,TRBJ1-1,.,TGTGCCAGCAGTTATGGTCCTCTGAACACTGAAGCTTTCTTT,CASSYGPLNTEAFF
.,TRBV7-2,TRBJ1-2,TRBD1,TGTGCCAGCAGCTACCATCCGGACAGGGCTAACTATGGCTACACCTTC,CASSYHPDRANYGYTF
.,TRBV7-2,TRBJ1-5,.,TGTGCCAGCAGCTTGACTGATCCCAATCAGCCCCAGCATTTT,CASSLTDPNQPQHF
.,TRBV27,TRBJ2-1,TRBD2,TGTGCCAGCAGTTTAAGTCTAGCGGGAGGGTTCACCCCCTCCTACAATGAGCAGTTCTTC,CASSLSLAGGFTPSYNEQFF
.,TRBV13,TRBJ2-7,.,TGTGCCAGCAGCCAGGGACAACGTGCCTACGAGCAGTACTTC,CASSQGQRAYEQYF
.,TRBV29-1,TRBJ2-1,.,TGCAGCGTTGAAGCCGGGGTTGGGAATGAGCAGTTCTTC,CSVEAGVGNEQFF
.,TRBV6-5,TRBJ2-1,TRBD2,TGTGCCAGCAGTCCCTCGACTAGCAACAATGAGCAGTTCTTC,CASSPSTSNNEQFF
.,TRBV28,TRBJ2-1,.,TGTGCCAGCAGTTTAGAGGCAATCCTACCCTACAATGAGCAGTTCTTC,CASSLEAILPYNEQFF
.,TRBV27,TRBJ1-1,TRBD1,TGTGCCAGCAGTTGGACAGGGAACACTGAAGCTTTCTTT,CASSWTGNTEAFF
.,TRBV7-9,TRBJ1-4,.,TGTGCCAGCAGCCCCCCGGTGGGCCTGGGGGAGGAAAAACTGTTTTTT,CASSPPVGLGEEKLFF
.,TRBV7-9,TRBJ1-2,.,TGTGCCAGCAGCTTCCCCACCAGGGTCTATGGCTACACCTTC,CASSFPTRVYGYTF
.,TRBV9,TRBJ1-2,.,TGTGCCAGCAGCTCCACGGCGCATGGCTACACCTTC,CASSSTAHGYTF
.,TRBV30,TRBJ2-1,TRBD2,TGTGCCTGGAGACCTAGGGCTAGCGGGAGGTACGATGAGCAGTTCTTC,CAWRPRASGRYDEQFF
.,TRBV7-9,TRBJ1-1,TRBD1,TGTGCCAGCAGCCGAGGGACAGGTGAAGCTTTCTTT,CASSRGTGEAFF
.,TRBV30,TRBJ2-3,TRBD2,TGTGCCTGGAGCCGCTCTAGCGGGAGGGCAGATACGCAGTATTTT,CAWSRSSGRADTQYF
.,TRBV4-2,TRBJ2-3,.,TGTGCCAGCAGCCAAACTAGCACAGATACGCAGTATTTT,CASSQTSTDTQYF
.,TRBV9,TRBJ2-1,TRBD2,TGTGCCAGCAGCGCAGAAACTAGCGGTTACAATGAGCAGTTCTTC,CASSAETSGYNEQFF
.,TRBV7-9,TRBJ1-4,TRBD1,TGTGCCAGCAGGTCCGGGACAGGGGCTAATGAAAAACTGTTTTTT,CASRSGTGANEKLFF
.,TRBV18,TRBJ2-7,TRBD2,TGTGCCAGCTCACCTTCCGGCGGGAGGGGGTTCTCCTACGAGCAGTACTTC,CASSPSGGRGFSYEQYF
.,TRBV5-1,TRBJ2-2,.,TGCGCCAGCACTCTCACCGGGGAGCTGTTTTTT,CASTLTGELFF